Below are 30 T cell receptor beta chains sequenced from a single sample in a study of blood T cell repertoires in COVID-19. TCRdb keeps only in-frame clones here, not all; method: immunoSEQ multiplex PCR. The table includes 20,000 to 25,000 clones, approximately 80% detected once. The sample was peripheral blood. The receptors come from a man at least 80 years old with active or convalescent COVID-19.

The chain links TRBV11-2 to TRBJ1-2; tentative D call: TRBD1 (6 bases). CDR3 size: 12 residues. Germline-derived CDR1 and CDR2 are SGHAT and FQNNGV. The ends were cut back, 4 bases at V and 8 bases at J, with 11 bases in the middle. The CDR3 DNA reads TGTGCCAGCAGCTCTTACAGGGCCGGCTACACCTTC. Translation: CASSSYRAGYTF.

V gene TRBV4-1 combines with J gene TRBJ2-1; 12 bases fit TRBD2. Germline V lookup: CDR1 MGHRA, CDR2 YSYEKL. With V trimmed by 4 bases and J by 2 bases, 3 bases remained unmatched. The CDR3 is made up of 16 amino acids. CDR3 loop: CASSRPSGGAYNEQFF. CDR3 coding DNA: TGCGCCAGCAGCCGCCCTAGCGGGGGGGCCTACAATGAGCAGTTCTTC.

This clone was counted between two and nine times. This sequence joins TRBV5-1 and TRBJ2-7; possible D gene TRBD1, 8 bases. The CDR3 spans 14 residues. The V and J ends lost 0 bases and 9 bases respectively, with 16 bases between them. Germline V gives CDR1 SGHRS, CDR2 YFSETQ. The CDR3 loop reads CASSLAQGASGQYF. CDR3 DNA sequence: TGCGCCAGCAGCTTGGCCCAGGGGGCTAGCGGGCAGTACTTC.

The chain combines TRBV5-1 with TRBJ1-1; D is perhaps TRBD1 (6 bases). The germline V and J ends were trimmed by 1 base and 4 bases, with 14 bases remaining between them. This CDR3 region has 15 residues. CDR1 is SGHRS and CDR2 is YFSETQ in the germline V gene. CDR3 in amino acids: CASSLPGATATEAFF. The CDR3 DNA follows: TGCGCCAGCAGCTTGCCAGGGGCTACCGCCACTGAAGCTTTCTTT.

The CDR3 loop reads CASSQVGGRGWETQYF. DNA of the CDR3: TGTGCCAGCAGCCAAGTTGGGGGGAGGGGATGGGAGACCCAGTACTTC. This chain connects TRBV4-2 to TRBJ2-5, with 7 bases that match TRBD2. The CDR3 runs to 16 residues. The germline V gene encodes CDR1 LGHNA and CDR2 YNFKEQ. Unmatched junction bases numbered 10, after V lost 1 base and J lost 5 bases.

In its sample, this clone ranks as medium-sized. The chain employs TRBV7-2 and TRBJ2-3, with 10 bases fitting TRBD2. V lost 1 base and J lost 3; bases outside the gene matches: 4. The germline CDR1 and CDR2 sequences are SGHTA and FQGNSA. The CDR3 length is 16 residues. The chain's CDR3 is CASSLGERGGTDTQYF. CDR3 coding DNA: TGTGCCAGCAGCTTAGGGGAGCGGGGGGGTACAGATACGCAGTATTTT. Drawing the rest from reference TRBV7-2 and TRBJ2-3, the complete variable domain is GAGVSQSPSNKVTEKGKDVELRCDPISGHTALYWYRQSLGQGLEFLIYFQGNSAPDKSGLPSDRFSAERTGGSVSTLTIQRTQQEDSAVYLCASSLGERGGTDTQYFGPGTRLTVL.

The chain is built from TRBV6-5 and TRBJ2-7; D gene unclear. V was pared by 2 bases and J by 7 bases, with 6 bases between. The germline CDR1 and CDR2 sequences are MNHEY and SVGAGI. The CDR3 has 11 residues. CDR3 protein: CASSYLLEQYF. The CDR3 coding sequence is TGTGCCAGCAGTTACCTCCTGGAGCAGTACTTC.

The chain uses TRBV4-1 and TRBJ2-2, with 9 bases identical to TRBD2. V lost 1 base to trimming and J lost 1 base; unmatched junction nucleotides: 4. The CDR3 consists of 17 residues. Germline lookup yields CDR1 MGHRA and CDR2 YSYEKL. CDR3 DNA sequence: TGCGCCAGCAGCCAAGGTTTGACTAGCGGGAACACCGGGGAGCTGTTTTTT. This sequence encodes CASSQGLTSGNTGELFF.

V usage is TRBV21-1 and J usage is TRBJ2-4; whether TRBD1, the table's D call, matches the DNA was not checked. TRBV21-1 is a documented pseudogene. The CDR3 covers 19 residues. The CDR3 reads CASSKGGRGRFGAKNIQYF. The CDR3 nucleotides read TGTGCCAGCAGCAAAGGAGGCAGGGGGAGGTTTGGAGCCAAAAACATTCAGTACTTC.

This clone was counted a single time. V and J are TRBV5-1 and TRBJ2-1; 8 nucleotides match TRBD2. V lost 4 bases and J lost 4; bases outside the gene matches: 13. Germline CDR1 is SGHRS and CDR2 is YFSETQ. The CDR3 is made up of 17 amino acids. CDR3 residues: CASSPQGTRGLYNEQFF. CDR3 coding DNA: TGCGCCAGCAGCCCCCAAGGGACTAGAGGGTTATACAATGAGCAGTTCTTC.

The rearrangement links TRBV7-2 to TRBJ1-2, with D maybe TRBD1 (5 bases). This CDR3 has 14 amino acids. Germline V CDR1 and CDR2: SGHTA, FQGNSA. V was trimmed by 8 bases and J by 8 bases, leaving 21 bases between them. The CDR3 reads CASLAGGQAGGYTF. In DNA, the CDR3 is TGTGCCAGCCTGGCGGGAGGGCAGGCAGGGGGCTACACCTTC.

The CDR3 spells CASSLYEAGRNQPQHF. DNA for the CDR3: TGTGCCAGCAGCTTGTACGAGGCAGGGAGGAATCAGCCCCAGCATTTT. This sequence joins TRBV5-5 and TRBJ1-5; maybe TRBD1 (5 bases). Germline CDR1 is SGHKS and CDR2 is YYEKEE (reference sequence). This CDR3 region has 16 residues. V was clipped by 1 base and J by 4 bases, with 15 bases between them.

The CDR3 coding sequence is TGTGCCAGTAGTCCTCATCCGGGACAGGGGGGATATAGCAATCAGCCCCAGCATTTT. Its protein is CASSPHPGQGGYSNQPQHF. The rearrangement joins TRBV19 to TRBJ1-5; 11 nucleotides line up with TRBD1. This CDR3 is 19 amino acids long. Germline V gene sequence: CDR1 LNHDA, CDR2 SQIVND (reference sequence). The junction had 12 bases not matched to a gene; V was cut back by 5 bases and J by 0 bases.

The chain is built from TRBV5-1 and TRBJ2-3; 9 bases match TRBD2. From germline, CDR1 is SGHRS and CDR2 YFSETQ. The ends lost 2 bases at V and 0 bases at J; junction bases unmatched: 7. The length of the CDR3 is 17 residues. CDR3 nucleotide sequence: TGCGCCAGCAGCTTAGCGGGGGGTCTTCGTAGCACAGATACGCAGTATTTT. Translation gives CASSLAGGLRSTDTQYF.

The rearrangement links TRBV30 to TRBJ1-3, with 7 positions matching TRBD1. V lost 0 bases and J lost 2; bases outside the gene matches: 1. Per the germline V gene, CDR1 is GTSNPN and CDR2 is SVGIG (reference sequence). The CDR3 contains 14 residues. The DNA of the CDR3 is TGTGCCTGGAGTGTCACAGGGGCTGGAAACACCATATATTTT. It is translated as CAWSVTGAGNTIYF.

V gene TRBV2 combines with J gene TRBJ1-5; D might be TRBD1 (5 bases). There are 15 residues in the CDR3. V was cut by 3 bases and J by 1 base, with 10 bases left in between. Germline-derived CDR1 and CDR2 are SNHLY and FYNNEI. The DNA for the CDR3 is TGTGCCAGCAGTGATGGGGCATGGAGCAATCAGCCCCAGCATTTT. Its translation: CASSDGAWSNQPQHF.

In its sample, this clone was seen once. V and J are TRBV5-1 and TRBJ1-5, with 10 bases lining up with TRBD1. The CDR3 sequence is 15 residues long. V trimming: 3 bases; J trimming: 3 bases; junction bases outside the gene matches: 3. CDR1 SGHRS and CDR2 YFSETQ come from the germline V gene. CDR3 DNA: TGCGCCAGCAGCTGGACAGGGGGGTTCAATCAGCCCCAGCATTTT. Protein sequence: CASSWTGGFNQPQHF.

This rearrangement joins TRBV2 to TRBJ1-1, with D uncertain. Germline V lookup: CDR1 SNHLY, CDR2 FYNNEI. This CDR3 comprises 12 residues. V dropped 9 bases and J dropped 5 bases, with 13 bases sitting between them. The CDR3 reads CASTGRRTEAFF. The DNA for the CDR3 is TGTGCCAGTACTGGGCGGAGGACTGAAGCTTTCTTT.

In its sample, this clone was seen a few times. The V call is TRBV10-2, the J call TRBJ2-1; TRBD2 is a possible D gene (6 bases). With 3 bases removed from V and 7 bases from J, the gap between germline ends came to 19 bases. The CDR3 totals 16 residues. Germline lookup yields CDR1 WSHSY and CDR2 SAAADI. The CDR3 bases are TGCGCCAGCAGTGAAATGATTTGGACTACCAAAAATGAGCAGTTCTTC. Protein: CASSEMIWTTKNEQFF.

The gene calls are TRBV18 and TRBJ1-2, with D unresolved. Germline V gives CDR1 KGHSH, CDR2 LQKENI. The CDR3 length is 13 residues. Trimming removed 2 bases at V and 2 bases at J, with 6 bases between. CDR3 nucleotide sequence: TGTGCCAGCTCACCATCAGGCAACTATGGCTACACCTTC. This encodes CASSPSGNYGYTF.

The chain has TRBV19 and TRBJ2-1, with D hard to call. Germline CDR1 LNHDA, CDR2 SQIVND (reference sequence). V was trimmed by 5 bases and J by 5 bases, leaving 10 bases between them. CDR3 length equals 13 residues. The CDR3 sequence is CASSRRSHNEQFF. In DNA, the CDR3 is TGTGCCAGTAGTCGGCGTAGCCACAATGAGCAGTTCTTC.

This chain joins TRBV11-2 and TRBJ1-5, with no clear D. V gave up 0 bases and J gave up 0 bases, with 6 bases separating them. In germline, CDR1 is SGHAT, CDR2 FQNNGV. CDR3 length equals 15 residues. The CDR3 DNA reads as TGTGCCAGCAGCTTAGATGGCAGTAGCAATCAGCCCCAGCATTTT. Translated: CASSLDGSSNQPQHF. Filled out from reference TRBV11-2 and TRBJ1-5, the complete variable domain reads EAGVAQSPRYKIIEKRQSVAFWCNPISGHATLYWYQQILGQGPKLLIQFQNNGVVDDSQLPKDRFSAERLKGVDSTLKIQPAKLEDSAVYLCASSLDGSSNQPQHFGDGTRLSIL.

The V gene is TRBV5-1, the J gene TRBJ1-4; D may be TRBD1 (6 bases). V was pared by 0 bases and J by 8 bases, with 11 bases between. Germline CDR1 reads SGHRS; CDR2 reads YFSETQ. This CDR3 has 14 residues. The CDR3, as DNA: TGCGCCAGCAGCTTGGGTGATAGGGGGGAAAAACTGTTTTTT. Amino acid sequence: CASSLGDRGEKLFF.

The CDR3 sequence is CASSDRPRGVNEQFF. The CDR3 nucleotides are TGCGCCAGCAGTGACCGCCCTAGAGGTGTCAATGAGCAGTTCTTC. The J gene is TRBJ2-1, the V gene TRBV10-1; D gene uncertain. CDR1 and CDR2 (germline): WNHNN, SYGVQD (reference sequence). Trimming took 3 bases from V and 6 from J, leaving 15 bases between them. The length of the CDR3 is 15 residues.

The chain employs TRBV5-4 and TRBJ1-2, with a weak D call TRBD1 (5 bases). Trimming pared 2 bases from V and 8 bases from J, leaving 13 bases between. Germline loops: CDR1 SGHNT, CDR2 YYREEE (reference sequence). The CDR3 is made up of 13 amino acids. The CDR3 DNA reads as TGTGCCAGCAGCTTAGGTCAGGGATGGGGCTACACCTTC. As protein: CASSLGQGWGYTF.

V usage is TRBV29-1 and J usage is TRBJ2-2; 7 bases fit TRBD1. The CDR3 sequence is 15 residues long. The germline V gene encodes CDR1 SQVTM and CDR2 ANQGSEA. V shed 6 bases and J 0 bases; nucleotides not matched to a gene: 7. Written as DNA, the CDR3 is TGCAGCGTGAGGACAGGCCCTACGAACACCGGGGAGCTGTTTTTT. This encodes CSVRTGPTNTGELFF.

This chain joins TRBV6-6 and TRBJ2-7, with TRBD2 matching over 7 bases. The CDR3 is 15 amino acids. J was trimmed by 2 bases and V by 6 bases; bases with no gene match: 10. CDR1 is MNHNY, CDR2 SVGAGI, per germline (reference sequence). The DNA for the CDR3 is TGTGCCAGCAGGACCGGGGAGGGTCCCACCTACGAGCAGTACTTC. Translated, it gives CASRTGEGPTYEQYF.

The chain recombines TRBV4-2 with TRBJ2-2, with D tentatively TRBD2 (5 bases). The germline gives CDR1 LGHNA, CDR2 YNFKEQ. The CDR3 sequence is 16 residues long. Trimming stripped 1 base from V and 0 bases from J, with 9 bases between. CDR3 coding DNA: TGTGCCAGCAGCCAAGGGCTAGCAGCGAACACCGGGGAGCTGTTTTTT. Amino acid sequence: CASSQGLAANTGELFF.

The chain has TRBV7-8 and TRBJ1-2; 9 bases are shared with TRBD1. The CDR3 has 15 residues. Germline loops: CDR1 SGHVS, CDR2 FQNEAQ. Losses at the gene ends were 5 bases for V and 5 bases for J; bases not matched to a gene: 9. CDR3 nucleotide sequence: TGTGCCAGCAGCGCAGGGGGACAGGGTGTTTATGGCTACACCTTC. Its protein product is CASSAGGQGVYGYTF.

The chain recombines TRBV7-2 with TRBJ1-3; D is unclear. The CDR3 has 18 amino acids. Germline V CDR1 and CDR2: SGHTA, FQGNSA. V dropped 0 bases and J dropped 0 bases, with 15 bases sitting between them. The CDR3 bases are TGTGCCAGCAGCTTAGCTTGGGGAGGTCGAAGCTCTGGAAACACCATATATTTT. It is translated as CASSLAWGGRSSGNTIYF.